The next 22 T cell receptor beta chains were all read from a single sample in a study of T-cell reconstitution after alpha-beta-depleted transplantation in children. The TCRbeta library incorporated unique molecular identifiers. A single record per CDR3 protein comes from TCRdb applying MiXCR to the PCR reads. Among 90,000 to 120,000 distinct CDR3 sequences listed, 5% to 8% were seen once. The sample consisted of PBMCs, mostly from graft donor cells, taken 360 days after TCRalphabeta/CD19-depleted stem cell transplant. The receptors come from a male patient between 2 and 10 years old who had a stem cell transplant for acute lymphoblastic leukemia, so the T cells may come from the graft donor.

This clonotype was seen ten or more times. This sequence joins TRBV20-1 and TRBJ2-7; 7 bases are a match to TRBD1. Trimming cost V 3 bases and J 3 bases; bases outside gene matches: 11. There are 15 residues in the CDR3. The germline V gene has CDR1 DFQATT and CDR2 SNEGSKA (reference sequence). The CDR3 loop reads CSARRRDSLFYEQYF. Here the CDR3 DNA reads TGCAGTGCTAGGCGCCGGGACAGCCTCTTCTACGAGCAGTACTTC.

This clonotype was counted many times. The rearrangement links TRBV9 to TRBJ1-2; D is ambiguous. Germline V lookup: CDR1 SGDLS, CDR2 YYNGEE. The CDR3 contains 15 residues. Trimming cost V 4 bases and J 4 bases, with 17 bases left between them. The CDR3 coding sequence is TGTGCCAGCAGCTCGAACATATCCCCCAGCTATGGCTACACCTTC. Protein: CASSSNISPSYGYTF.

Ten or more counts support this clonotype. The rearrangement uses TRBV9 and TRBJ2-3, with 7 bases lining up with TRBD2. J lost 0 bases, V lost 2 bases, and 3 bases had no gene match. This CDR3 comprises 15 residues. The germline CDR1 and CDR2 sequences are SGDLS and YYNGEE. As DNA, the CDR3 is TGTGCCAGCAGCGTTGGCGGGAGTAGCACAGATACGCAGTATTTT. Translation: CASSVGGSSTDTQYF.

This clonotype was recorded many times. The rearrangement links TRBV11-2 to TRBJ1-2; D not resolved. Trimming took off 2 bases at V and 8 bases at J, with 6 bases between the two ends. Germline V CDR1 and CDR2: SGHAT, FQNNGV. The CDR3 is 11 residues long. CDR3 DNA: TGTGCCAGCAGCTTAAACGAGGGCTACACCTTC. It yields the protein CASSLNEGYTF.

In its sample, this clonotype was seen many times. This chain uses TRBV6-1 with TRBJ1-1; D is unclear. CDR3 length: 15 residues. Germline V lookup: CDR1 MNHNS, CDR2 SASEGT. Trimming left V 2 bases short and J 2 bases short, with 12 bases between. The CDR3 sequence: CASSERIGFNTEAFF. For the CDR3, the DNA is TGTGCCAGCAGTGAAAGGATAGGCTTTAACACTGAAGCTTTCTTT.

At least ten counts were recorded for this clonotype. This chain connects TRBV4-3 to TRBJ2-5, with D possibly matching TRBD2 (6 bases). The CDR3 runs to 16 residues. V was shortened by 0 bases and J by 1 base, with 12 bases between the two germline ends. Per germline, CDR1 LGHNA and CDR2 YSLEER. Written as DNA, the CDR3 is TGCGCCAGCAGCCAAGATGACGGGAGCCTCCAAGAGACCCAGTACTTC. This gives the protein CASSQDDGSLQETQYF.

This clonotype appeared many times. This CDR3 reads CASSSPGQGFYGYTF. In DNA form, the CDR3 reads TGTGCCAGCAGTTCGCCGGGACAGGGGTTCTATGGCTACACCTTC. This chain links TRBV27 with TRBJ1-2, with 10 bases matching TRBD1. In germline, CDR1 is MNHEY, CDR2 SMNVEV (reference sequence). V trimming: 4 bases; J trimming: 4 bases; junction bases outside the gene matches: 6. The CDR3 extends over 15 amino acids.

V gene TRBV7-9 combines with J gene TRBJ2-1; D uncertain. This CDR3 comprises 12 residues. The V end lost 3 bases, the J end lost 7 bases, and 7 bases lay between the germline ends. Germline V CDR1 and CDR2: SEHNR, FQNEAQ (reference sequence). CDR3 DNA: TGTGCCAGCAGCTTCCCCAAGAATGAGCAGTTCTTC. This sequence encodes CASSFPKNEQFF.

This clonotype was observed a handful of times. The rearrangement links TRBV11-1 to TRBJ2-4, with 7 bases matching TRBD1. The CDR3 spans 18 residues. Germline CDR1 reads SGHAT; CDR2 reads FQDESV (reference sequence). The J segment lost 0 bases and the V segment lost 4 bases, leaving 12 bases of the junction unmatched. The CDR3 DNA reads as TGTGCCAGCAGCTCCTGGGGATTGACAGGGCAAGCCAAAAACATTCAGTACTTC. It codes for CASSSWGLTGQAKNIQYF.

The chain uses TRBV4-3 and TRBJ1-1; no clear D. Germline CDR1 is LGHNA and CDR2 is YSLEER. V was trimmed by 4 bases and J by 2 bases, leaving 14 bases between them. There are 15 residues in the CDR3. This CDR3 reads CASSLWVRGNTEAFF. The CDR3 nucleotides read TGCGCCAGCAGCCTCTGGGTGCGGGGAAACACTGAAGCTTTCTTT.

The chain is built from TRBV7-3 and TRBJ2-1; the match to TRBD2 covers 13 bases. After removal of 3 bases from V and 7 bases from J, the junction contained 0 bases not matched to a gene. CDR1 and CDR2 from the germline V gene are SGHTA and FQGTGA. The CDR3 covers 14 residues. The CDR3 region has the DNA TGTGCCAGCAGCTTGGGACTAGCGGGAAATGAGCAGTTCTTC. Translating it yields CASSLGLAGNEQFF.

This clonotype was observed at least ten times. CDR3 in DNA: TGCGCCACTCTACCGACCGTAGCGGGGGGCACAGATACGCAGTATTTT. Translating it yields CATLPTVAGGTDTQYF. The chain couples TRBV10-2 to TRBJ2-3; 9 bases are a match to TRBD2. CDR1 is WSHSY and CDR2 is SAAADI in the germline V gene. With V trimmed by 10 bases and J by 1 base, 12 bases remained unmatched. The CDR3 totals 16 residues.

This clonotype has ten or more counts. This chain joins TRBV11-2 and TRBJ1-2; D not resolved. This CDR3 region has 18 residues. Trimming removed 0 bases at V and 2 bases at J, with 19 bases between. Germline CDR1 SGHAT, CDR2 FQNNGV. In DNA form, the CDR3 reads TGTGCCAGCAGCTTAGATTTCATCTTTGGGCAGGTGAACTATGGCTACACCTTC. This gives the protein CASSLDFIFGQVNYGYTF.

This clonotype was counted only a few times. This chain uses TRBV7-9 with TRBJ1-1; TRBD1 agrees at 10 bases. V was clipped by 5 bases and J by 0 bases; unmatched bases: 9. Germline CDR1 SEHNR, CDR2 FQNEAQ (reference sequence). CDR3 size: 17 residues. CDR3 DNA: TGTGCCAGCAGCCGAAGACAGGGGGCTCCTCTGAACACTGAAGCTTTCTTT. It specifies CASSRRQGAPLNTEAFF.

This clonotype was seen only a few times. The chain recombines TRBV4-2 with TRBJ1-3; 8 bases are shared with TRBD1. Germline CDR1 is LGHNA and CDR2 is YNFKEQ. CDR3 size: 20 residues. The trim removed 1 base at V and 0 bases at J, leaving 14 bases unmatched. CDR3 DNA sequence: TGTGCCAGCAGCCAAGTCAAGGTGCCGGGACAGGAGAGCTCTGGAAACACCATATATTTT. Translated, it gives CASSQVKVPGQESSGNTIYF.

This clonotype was counted many times. The chain carries TRBV7-8 and TRBJ2-5; D remains ambiguous. The V gene's germline CDR1 is SGHVS and CDR2 FQNEAQ. The V end was cut by 3 bases, the J end by 5 bases, with 7 bases between. CDR3 length: 12 amino acids. CDR3 bases: TGTGCCAGCAGCTTTTTGAGGGAGACCCAGTACTTC. Encoded protein: CASSFLRETQYF.

This clonotype was seen ten or more times. This sequence joins TRBV5-1 and TRBJ2-1; TRBD2 matches at 11 bases. Germline-derived CDR1 and CDR2 are SGHRS and YFSETQ. Germline trimming cut 4 bases from V and 2 bases from J; bases unmatched to any gene: 8. The CDR3 is made up of 17 amino acids. The CDR3 here is CASSPGLAGAPYNEQFF. The CDR3 DNA reads as TGCGCCAGCAGCCCTGGACTAGCGGGCGCCCCCTACAATGAGCAGTTCTTC. The variable domain in full, completed from reference TRBV5-1 and TRBJ2-1, reads KAGVTQTPRYLIKTRGQQVTLSCSPISGHRSVSWYQQTPGQGLQFLFEYFSETQRNKGNFPGRFSGRQFSNSRSEMNVSTLELGDSALYLCASSPGLAGAPYNEQFFGPGTRLTVL.

In its sample, this clonotype was seen many times. The rearrangement joins TRBV25-1 to TRBJ2-7; 7 bases fit TRBD1. Per the germline V gene, CDR1 is MGHDK and CDR2 is SYGVNS. Unmatched junction bases numbered 0, after V lost 5 bases and J lost 5 bases. CDR3 size: 11 residues. CDR3 coding DNA: TGTGCCAGCAGTCAGGGGGACGAGCAGTACTTC. Its translation is CASSQGDEQYF.

This clonotype was detected ten times or more. This sequence joins TRBV12-3 or TRBV12-4 and TRBJ1-1; 8 nucleotides agree with TRBD1. CDR3 length: 15 amino acids. With V trimmed by 5 bases and J by 6 bases, 11 bases remained unmatched. The DNA of the CDR3 is TGTGCCAGCAGTCCCCCCGGACAGGGAGGTTCTGAAGCTTTCTTT. It specifies CASSPPGQGGSEAFF.

This clonotype was counted many times. The chain recombines TRBV7-9 with TRBJ2-2, with 7 bases matching TRBD2. The CDR3 is 17 amino acids. Looked up from germline, CDR1 is SEHNR and CDR2 is FQNEAQ (reference sequence). The trim removed 4 bases at V and 0 bases at J, leaving 8 bases unmatched. CDR3 nucleotide sequence: TGTGCCAGCAGCTCGCGGGCGGGAGAGCCGAACACCGGGGAGCTGTTTTTT. The encoded protein is CASSSRAGEPNTGELFF.

The chain carries TRBV2 and TRBJ1-4; D ambiguous. The germline gives CDR1 SNHLY, CDR2 FYNNEI. Trimming cost V 6 bases and J 7 bases, with 15 bases left between them. CDR3 length: 14 amino acids. Here the CDR3 reads CASSPGVTSEKLFF. CDR3 DNA: TGTGCCAGCAGCCCCGGGGTAACCTCTGAAAAACTGTTTTTT. The whole variable domain, remainder taken from reference TRBV2 and TRBJ1-4, is EPEVTQTPSHQVTQMGQEVILRCVPISNHLYFYWYRQILGQKVEFLVSFYNNEISEKSEIFDDQFSVERPDGSNFTLKIRSTKLEDSAMYFCASSPGVTSEKLFFGSGTQLSVL.

V is TRBV12-5 and J is TRBJ1-2, with D perhaps matching TRBD1 (5 bases). The CDR3 is made up of 13 amino acids. V lost 6 bases and J lost 6, with 14 bases in between. The germline V gene encodes CDR1 LGHNT and CDR2 FRNRAP. Written as DNA, the CDR3 is TGTGCTAGTGGCTCCGGGACTCCGAATGGCTACACCTTC. Translating it yields CASGSGTPNGYTF. Complete variable domain (other parts from reference TRBV12-5 and TRBJ1-2): DARVTQTPRHKVTEMGQEVTMRCQPILGHNTVFWYRQTMMQGLELLAYFRNRAPLDDSGMPKDRFSAEMPDATLATLKIQPSEPRDSAVYFCASGSGTPNGYTFGSGTRLTVV.